This T cell receptor (beta chain) was obtained from a study of cytomegalovirus exposure and HLA in healthy donors (dated by TCRdb to about 2017). Regarding the study in general: In an earlier analysis of 587 of the donors, less than 350 Gb of sequence data and 90 million to 120 million unique TCR beta sequences from 150 million to 200 million T cells were reported. In an earlier analysis of 500 to 650 of the donors, high-throughput TCR beta sequencing was used to judge whether each TCR beta V gene segment behaved as functional or pseudogenic. The study used immunosequencing to profile the T cell repertoires of around 600 subjects and linked those repertoires to cytomegalovirus serostatus. The number of typed donors differed by locus: about 620-630 for A, B, C, DRB1 and DQB1; some 540 for DQA1; 606 for DPA1; and some 450 for DPB1. Four to six DR-DQ haplotypes were handled as single units for association and clustering, since linkage in the cohort was strong. To predict cytomegalovirus infection status, the study combined high-throughput TCR immunosequencing, statistical association of individual TCRs with disease status, and machine learning. Every discovery cohort repertoire had been produced on one sequencing platform. The study was designed to test whether signatures of past pathogen exposure could be identified by cataloging public T cell receptors. A later analysis re-examined previously published TCR beta repertoires from more than 550 donors and added high-resolution HLA genotyping to investigate patterns of TCR occurrence. An early release that covered about 640 HLA-typed donors contained approximately 290 gigabases of sequencing data and 65 million to 100 million unique TCR sequences. On average, about 240,000 unique TCR beta nucleotide sequences were sequenced per donor among some 430 genotyped donors of the cohort, with 15% to 20% of those sequences being non-productive. Besides the first cohort of 550 to 750 subjects, a separate validation cohort made up of 120 or so different subjects was used. A later genetic analysis took genome-wide SNP genotypes for about three fifths of the roughly 700 donors and used that subset as a discovery cohort. HLA typing covered class I and class II loci at four-digit resolution. Of the 350 to 400 genotyped donors, roughly 80% fell in the genetic ancestry cluster associated with self-reported Caucasian donors. Alongside the repertoire data, information on donor age, sex, ethnicity and CMV serostatus was compiled. The later analysis used no new phenotypic data to find candidate immune exposures, relying instead on TCR beta sequences and their occurrence across donors.

The library was generated by the immunoSEQ multiplex PCR assay. The multiplex PCR relied on a mix of 60 forward primers for TCR Vbeta segments and 13 reverse primers for TCR Jbeta segments. Amplification of the CDR3 region of rearranged TCR beta genes was performed with a multiplex PCR assay on genomic DNA. Amplified TCR beta libraries were sequenced as 87-base-pair reads on the Illumina HiSeq System. On the study's bioinformatics: Across the 666 repertoires, a later analysis counted approximately 83 million unique TCR beta chains, roughly 11 million of which were shared by at least two donors. Raw reads were error-corrected and collapsed into unique sequences with a nearest-neighbor algorithm that merged closely related sequences to remove PCR and sequencing errors. To assign V, D and J gene segments, CDR3 sequences were aligned to IMGT reference sequences. Each retained sequence needed at least a six-nucleotide match to both a V gene segment and a J gene segment. A rearrangement counted as productive if the CDR3 had no stop codons and remained in frame with V and J, and every other rearrangement counted as non-productive. CDR3 was defined according to IMGT convention as the region running from the second conserved V-encoded cysteine to the conserved J-encoded phenylalanine. The earlier analysis of a few hundred of the donors excluded sequences that lacked an unambiguous match to a single V gene segment. In an earlier analysis of some 590 of the donors, V segments were called functional above 56.7% productive rearrangements and were called segregating when the between-donor standard deviation exceeded 5%. A statistical classification framework was developed to diagnose cytomegalovirus status using the catalog of TCR beta chain sequences. A later analysis assigned V and J genes by comparing TCR nucleotide sequences with IMGT/GENE-DB human TR gene sequences. In a later analysis, CDR3 sequences and most-parsimonious VDJ recombination scenarios were assigned using the TCRdist pipeline. A later analysis defined each TCR beta chain by its CDR3 amino acid sequence plus V-gene family, and excluded reads lacking a unique V-gene family. To address suspected cross-contamination and a sequencing artifact, a later analysis removed several hundred highly shared, low-generation-probability nucleotide sequences. In a later analysis, a clonal expansion index for each public chain was calculated from normalized within-repertoire ranks of inferred template counts. In a later analysis, generation probabilities were computed with a VDJ recombination model fitted to out-of-frame rearrangements, and the resulting probabilities were checked against IGoR. Hypergeometric tests were used in a later analysis to score TCR-TCR, TCR-HLA and TCR-CMV co-occurrence, with a repertoire-size bias correction applied to the TCR pairs. False discovery rates were estimated in a later analysis by permuting HLA or CMV assignments 20 times. A later analysis grouped co-occurring TCRs with DBSCAN, adding TCRdist sequence similarity when clustering within HLA-allele-positive subsets. Repertoires with fewer than 30,000 or more than 120,000 public chains were left out of co-occurrence clustering, as were five repertoires with anomalous nucleotide sharing. TCRdb's version of the immuneACCESS table is confined to in-frame rearrangements and falls short of the full clone set. An unresolved V gene accounts for under half of the shortfall where checked; the remainder is of unknown origin. Clonal size and the V and J genes are those of that table, whereas D and trimming came from the DNA. Within this sample are around 150,000 clones, with roughly 87% of them counted one time only. The biggest ten clones account for 0.85% of the sample.

The cohort consisted of 650 to 700 healthy bone marrow donors. Cohort members were all nominally healthy when sampled, although unrecorded immune exposures were likely present. The donor was CMV seronegative and belonged to the group of 352 seronegative cohort members. Each donor provided a peripheral blood sample, and peripheral blood mononuclear cells were used for TCR beta sequencing. Genomic DNA was extracted from the blood cell samples with the Qiagen DNeasy Blood Extraction Kit. What the work shows at the level of the full study, not this receptor alone: According to the authors, the approach could potentially be generalized to other disease states and immunological phenotypes. Because HLA typing was missing for some donors at each locus, association tests included only the typed subset. A further reported finding was that TCR beta sequences accurately predicted the HLA-A and HLA-B alleles for most subjects in the first cohort. The classifier was reported to diagnose cytomegalovirus status with high specificity and sensitivity in both the original and validation cohorts. When HLA alleles, especially DR and DQ, strongly co-occurred, attributing TCR associations to individual alleles was difficult. Correlated functional status among segregating V segments might be attributable to linkage disequilibrium, but an unknown experimental factor could not be ruled out. V-gene and J-gene trimming of TCR beta chains was associated with a missense DCLRE1C variant in a later genetic analysis, and the association was replicated in an independent cohort. In a later analysis, most CMV-associated TCR beta chains were found to appear HLA-restricted, with HLA associations seemingly driven largely by CMV exposure. In an earlier analysis of 500 to 650 of the donors, most TCR beta V segments appeared in productive rearrangements about 87% or about 30% of the time, broadly matching IMGT annotations. In a later analysis, TCR association rates were found to vary across HLA loci, with the most associated TCRs seen for DRB1 alleles and the fewest for HLA-C alleles. Three of the identified cytomegalovirus-associated TCR beta chains were confirmed in vitro to be specific for cytomegalovirus antigens. A cluster of highly shared sequence variants was judged likely to represent a technical artifact of the sequencing pipeline. While some public TCRs were present in many individuals, most TCR sequences turned up only very rarely across donors. A later genetic analysis reported fewer N-insertions in productive TCRs among donors in an Asian-associated ancestry cluster than the roughly 700-donor mean. Presence/absence analyses assumed roughly uniform sequencing depth across donors, an assumption that may not hold. In a later analysis, around 17,000 TCR beta sequences were associated with specific HLA alleles at a false discovery rate of 0.05. In this cohort, only TCR beta chains were sequenced, and detectable features were limited by the absence of alpha or paired-chain data. A later analysis found that HLA-associated TCR beta chains were more clonally expanded and had lower generation probabilities than equally common non-associated chains. Because counts were too low, seventeen rarely observed V segments, including chromosome 9 orphons, were left out of the earlier analysis of some 640 of the donors. In the study, approximately 160 TCR beta chains were listed as associated with cytomegalovirus. For the cohort, immune exposure information was limited to CMV serostatus. According to a later analysis, parvovirus B19, influenza, CMV and Epstein-Barr virus appeared linked to several top co-occurrence clusters.

About this clone itself: Its recognized antigen is unknown. The sample holds no much larger clone one base away, and base qualities are not on file.

This receptor was taken from a woman aged 25 to 45 in good health and CMV-seronegative. Material: PBMCs.

CDR3 loop: CASSIRRGTSDTQYF. The DNA sequence is as follows: TGTGCCAGTAGTATCCGCAGGGGAACGTCCGATACGCAGTATTTT. Rearrangement joined TRBV19 to TRBJ2-3; a tentative D match to TRBD1 spans 6 bases. Between the V and J ends, shortened by 3 bases and 6 bases respectively, the junction contains 16 bases. CDR1 and CDR2, per the germline V gene (reference sequence), are LNHDA and SQIVND. The CDR3 contains 15 residues, cysteine and phenylalanine counted. Only CDR3 DNA remains: 45 bases, in frame from the first base. With the rest looked up from the reference TRBV19 and TRBJ2-3 genes rather than sequenced, the full variable domain is DGGITQSPKYLFRKEGQNVTLSCEQNLNHDAMYWYRQDPGQGLRLIYYSQIVNDFQKGDIAEGYSVSREKKESFPLTVTSAQKNPTAFYLCASSIRRGTSDTQYFGPGTRLTVL.